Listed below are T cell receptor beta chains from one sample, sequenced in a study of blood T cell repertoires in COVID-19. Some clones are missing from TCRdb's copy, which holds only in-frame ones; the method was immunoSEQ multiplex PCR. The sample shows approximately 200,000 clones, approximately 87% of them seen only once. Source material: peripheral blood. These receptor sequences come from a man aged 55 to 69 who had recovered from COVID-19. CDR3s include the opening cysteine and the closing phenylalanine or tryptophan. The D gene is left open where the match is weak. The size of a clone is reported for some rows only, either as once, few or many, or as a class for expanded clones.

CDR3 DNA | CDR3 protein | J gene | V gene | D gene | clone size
TGTGCCAGCAGCCCTGGCGGGGCGGACTATGGCTACACCTTC | CASSPGGADYGYTF | TRBJ1-2 | TRBV7-9 | NA | NA
TGTGCCAGCAGTCGACTAGCGAGGGGTGAGCAGTTCTTC | CASSRLARGEQFF | TRBJ2-1 | TRBV27 | TRBD2 | few
TGTGCCAGCAGCTTATGGCGGGAGAACACTGAAGCTTTCTTT | CASSLWRENTEAFF | TRBJ1-1 | TRBV11-1 | NA | once
TGTGCCAGCCAGACAGGGGGGAGGGCGCAGTATTTT | CASQTGGRAQYF | TRBJ2-3 | TRBV27 | TRBD1 | NA
TGTGCCAGCAGTTCACGACAGGGGGGATGGAAGAACACTGAAGCTTTCTTT | CASSSRQGGWKNTEAFF | TRBJ1-1 | TRBV27 | TRBD1 | NA
TGTGCCAGCTCACCGCCTGGGACAGTACTGGTGGGGACCCAGTACTTC | CASSPPGTVLVGTQYF | TRBJ2-5 | TRBV18 | TRBD1 | NA
TGTGCCACCAGTGGGGTCGGACTAGCGGGCCACAATGAGCAGTTCTTC | CATSGVGLAGHNEQFF | TRBJ2-1 | TRBV24-1 | TRBD2 | NA
TGTGCCAGCAGCCCAGGGGAAAGAGGAGCTTTCTTT | CASSPGERGAFF | TRBJ1-1 | TRBV28 | NA | few
TGTGCCAGCAGCTTAGTCCGGGAAGCTTTCTTT | CASSLVREAFF | TRBJ1-1 | TRBV7-2 | NA | NA
TGTGCCAGCAGCCAAGTTATTGAGACCCAGTACTTC | CASSQVIETQYF | TRBJ2-5 | TRBV14 | NA | NA
TGTGCCAGCAGTCCCCGGACAGGGGTGAACACTGAAGCTTTCTTT | CASSPRTGVNTEAFF | TRBJ1-1 | TRBV27 | TRBD1 | NA
TGTGCCAGCAGTTTGGAGATTTCGGGTGAGCAGTACTTC | CASSLEISGEQYF | TRBJ2-7 | TRBV12-3/TRBV12-4 | NA | NA
TGTGCCACCAGCAGAGATCGGAGGGGGCTGAATGAAAAACTGTTTTTT | CATSRDRRGLNEKLFF | TRBJ1-4 | TRBV15 | TRBD1 | NA
TGTGCCAGCTCACTAGCGGGGGGCAGCACAGATACGCAGTATTTT | CASSLAGGSTDTQYF | TRBJ2-3 | TRBV18 | TRBD2 | NA
TGTGCCAGCTCACCGACCGGGACTAGCGGGAACAATGAGCAGTTCTTC | CASSPTGTSGNNEQFF | TRBJ2-1 | TRBV18 | TRBD2 | NA
TGTGCCAGCTCACCAGGGGACAGCAATGAGCAGTTCTTC | CASSPGDSNEQFF | TRBJ2-1 | TRBV18 | TRBD1 | NA
TGTGCCAGCAGCCCCTGGACTAGCGGGGCCGCCGGGGAGCTGTTTTTT | CASSPWTSGAAGELFF | TRBJ2-2 | TRBV3-1/TRBV3-2 | TRBD2 | NA
TGCGCCAGCAGCTTGACTAGTTTCGTGAATGAGCAGTTCTTC | CASSLTSFVNEQFF | TRBJ2-1 | TRBV5-1 | NA | NA
TGCAGCGCTCGTACAGGGGGTAACGAGCAGTACTTC | CSARTGGNEQYF | TRBJ2-7 | TRBV29-1 | TRBD1 | NA
TGTGCCAGCAGTCATTCAGGGACGGGGGATCAGCCCCAGCATTTT | CASSHSGTGDQPQHF | TRBJ1-5 | TRBV27 | NA | NA
TGTGCCAGCGGCCTCAAAGGGGGTCAGCAGTTCTTC | CASGLKGGQQFF | TRBJ2-1 | TRBV12-3/TRBV12-4 | NA | NA
TGTGCCAGCAGCCGAGCGTTAGGAGAGACCCAGTACTTC | CASSRALGETQYF | TRBJ2-5 | TRBV9 | NA | once
TGTGCCAGCAGCCAATACAATCAAGAGACCCAGTACTTC | CASSQYNQETQYF | TRBJ2-5 | TRBV14 | NA | few
TGCGCCAGCAGCTTGGCGGCAGGGGTAAGCTCCTATAATTCACCCCTCCACTTT | CASSLAAGVSSYNSPLHF | TRBJ1-6 | TRBV5-1 | NA | NA
TGTGCCAGCAGCTTGGACAGGTCGTCCTATAATTCACCCCTCCACTTT | CASSLDRSSYNSPLHF | TRBJ1-6 | TRBV7-2 | TRBD1 | NA
TGTGCCTGTGGCCTTGGAGGGGAGCAGTACTTC | CACGLGGEQYF | TRBJ2-7 | TRBV30 | NA | NA
TGCAGCGTTGTAAGCGGCTCCACAGATACGCAGTATTTT | CSVVSGSTDTQYF | TRBJ2-3 | TRBV29-1 | NA | NA
TGTGCCAGCAGCCTGGGGGCATCCCGAGATACGCAGTATTTT | CASSLGASRDTQYF | TRBJ2-3 | TRBV7-8 | NA | NA
TGTGCCAGCTCACCGATGGGGCTTACGGGTGAGCAGTTCTTC | CASSPMGLTGEQFF | TRBJ2-1 | TRBV18 | NA | NA
TGTGCCAGCAGTCATAGCGGGAGAAAAAACGAGCAGTACTTC | CASSHSGRKNEQYF | TRBJ2-7 | TRBV25-1 | TRBD2 | NA
TGTGCCAGCAGCTCCACTAGCACAGATACGCAGTATTTT | CASSSTSTDTQYF | TRBJ2-3 | TRBV13 | NA | NA
TGTGCCAGCAGGCCAACGGGGAGCTCCTACAATGAGCAGTTCTTC | CASRPTGSSYNEQFF | TRBJ2-1 | TRBV2 | NA | NA
TGTGCCATCAGTGAGGGAGCGTCCTCCGAGGGCTATGGCTACACCTTC | CAISEGASSEGYGYTF | TRBJ1-2 | TRBV10-3 | NA | once
TGTGCCAGTAGTATTCGGGGGTTAAACATTCAGTACTTC | CASSIRGLNIQYF | TRBJ2-4 | TRBV19 | NA | NA
TGCGCCAGCAGCTTGGCGGCGGGAGGGCCCGGCGAGCAGTACTTC | CASSLAAGGPGEQYF | TRBJ2-7 | TRBV5-1 | TRBD2 | NA
TGTGCCAGCAGGATTAGACTGAGCTCTGGGGCCAACGTCCTGACTTTC | CASRIRLSSGANVLTF | TRBJ2-6 | TRBV5-6 | NA | NA
TGTGCCAGCAGCTTAGCTCTACCGAACACCGGGGAGCTGTTTTTT | CASSLALPNTGELFF | TRBJ2-2 | TRBV7-2 | NA | NA
TGTGCCACTGGGACAGGGAATTTTGGTGAGCAGTTCTTC | CATGTGNFGEQFF | TRBJ2-1 | TRBV2 | TRBD1 | NA
TGTGCCAGCAGTGCCTCCCCGGGGGGGGTTAAGAACGAGCAGTACTTC | CASSASPGGVKNEQYF | TRBJ2-7 | TRBV28 | TRBD2 | NA
TGTGCCAGCCGCTCGGGGGCCCTTTGTAGCGGGGGCTACGAGCAGTACTTC | CASRSGALCSGGYEQYF | TRBJ2-7 | TRBV21-1 | NA | NA
TGTGCCAGTAGTCTCGCAGGGGTGGACGAGCAGTACTTC | CASSLAGVDEQYF | TRBJ2-7 | TRBV19 | NA | few
TGTGCCAGCAGCTCAGACAGCCGGCAGACCCAGTACTTC | CASSSDSRQTQYF | TRBJ2-5 | TRBV7-7 | NA | NA
TGTGCCACTGCCAGACCGGGACAGGGGGCGCCGAGCAACCCTGAAGCTTTCTTT | CATARPGQGAPSNPEAFF | TRBJ1-1 | TRBV21-1 | NA | NA
TGTGCCAGCAGCTTAGAGTTAGTAGCGGGGGGTACCTACGAGCAGTACTTC | CASSLELVAGGTYEQYF | TRBJ2-7 | TRBV7-2 | TRBD2 | NA
TGTGCCAGCAGCTTTTATGGTGCAGGAACCAACACCGGGGAGCTGTTTTTT | CASSFYGAGTNTGELFF | TRBJ2-2 | TRBV28 | NA | few
TGTGCCATCAGTAATACCGGGACAGGGCAGTTAGATACGCAGTATTTT | CAISNTGTGQLDTQYF | TRBJ2-3 | TRBV10-3 | TRBD1 | NA